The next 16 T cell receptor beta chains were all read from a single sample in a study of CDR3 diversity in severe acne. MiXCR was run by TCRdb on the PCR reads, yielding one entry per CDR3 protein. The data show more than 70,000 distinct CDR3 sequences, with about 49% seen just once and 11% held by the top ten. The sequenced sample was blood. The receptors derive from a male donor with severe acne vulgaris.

The CDR3 sequence: CAISAVRGGEKLFF. The CDR3, as DNA: TGTGCCATCAGTGCCGTCAGGGGCGGTGAAAAACTGTTTTTT. V gene TRBV10-3 combines with J gene TRBJ1-4, with D tentatively TRBD1 (6 bases). The CDR3 extends over 14 amino acids. Trimming removed 4 bases from V and 7 bases from J, with 13 bases in between. CDR1 ENHRY and CDR2 SYGVKD come from the germline V gene.

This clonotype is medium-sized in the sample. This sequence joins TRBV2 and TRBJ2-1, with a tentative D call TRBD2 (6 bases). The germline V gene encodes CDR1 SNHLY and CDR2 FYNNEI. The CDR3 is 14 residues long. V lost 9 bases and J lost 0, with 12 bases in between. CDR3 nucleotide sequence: TGTGCCAGTCAGCCGGGACTCTCCTACAATGAGCAGTTCTTC. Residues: CASQPGLSYNEQFF. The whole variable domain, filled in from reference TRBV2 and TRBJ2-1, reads EPEVTQTPSHQVTQMGQEVILRCVPISNHLYFYWYRQILGQKVEFLVSFYNNEISEKSEIFDDQFSVERPDGSNFTLKIRSTKLEDSAMYFCASQPGLSYNEQFFGPGTRLTVL.

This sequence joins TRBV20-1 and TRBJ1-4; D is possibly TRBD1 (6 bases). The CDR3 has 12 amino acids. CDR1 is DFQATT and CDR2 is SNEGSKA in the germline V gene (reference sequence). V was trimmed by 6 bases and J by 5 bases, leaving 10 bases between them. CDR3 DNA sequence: TGCAGTGCAGACAGGCCGAATGAAAAACTGTTTTTT. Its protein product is CSADRPNEKLFF.

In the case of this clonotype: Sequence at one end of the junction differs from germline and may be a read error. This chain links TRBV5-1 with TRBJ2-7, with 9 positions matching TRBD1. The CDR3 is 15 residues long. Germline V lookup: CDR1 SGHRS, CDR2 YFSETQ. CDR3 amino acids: CAGSLGGQGWYEQYF. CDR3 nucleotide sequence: TGCGCCGGCAGCTTGGGGGGACAGGGTTGGTACGAGCAGTACTTC.

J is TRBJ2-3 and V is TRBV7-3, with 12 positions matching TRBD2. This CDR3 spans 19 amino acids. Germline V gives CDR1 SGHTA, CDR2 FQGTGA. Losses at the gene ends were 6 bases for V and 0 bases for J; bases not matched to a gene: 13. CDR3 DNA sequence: TGTGCCAGCAGTTTGCCGGGGCTAGCGGGAGGGGATAGCACAGATACGCAGTATTTT. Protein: CASSLPGLAGGDSTDTQYF.

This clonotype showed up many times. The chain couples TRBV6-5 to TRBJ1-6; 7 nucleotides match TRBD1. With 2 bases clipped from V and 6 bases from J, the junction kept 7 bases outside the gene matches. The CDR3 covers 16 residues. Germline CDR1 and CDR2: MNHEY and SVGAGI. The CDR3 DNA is TGTGCCAGCAGTTACCAGACAGGGCAAGTTAATTCACCCCTCCACTTT. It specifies CASSYQTGQVNSPLHF.

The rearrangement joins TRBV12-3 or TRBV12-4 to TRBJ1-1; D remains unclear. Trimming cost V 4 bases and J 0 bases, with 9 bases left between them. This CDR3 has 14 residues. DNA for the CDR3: TGTGCCAGCAGTTCGAGAGGTGTGAACACTGAAGCTTTCTTT. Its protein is CASSSRGVNTEAFF.

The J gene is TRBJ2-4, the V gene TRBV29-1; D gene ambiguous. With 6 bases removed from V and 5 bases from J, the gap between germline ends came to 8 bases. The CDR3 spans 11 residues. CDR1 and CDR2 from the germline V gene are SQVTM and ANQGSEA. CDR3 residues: CSVAVQNIQYF. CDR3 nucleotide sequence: TGCAGCGTCGCAGTCCAAAACATTCAGTACTTC.

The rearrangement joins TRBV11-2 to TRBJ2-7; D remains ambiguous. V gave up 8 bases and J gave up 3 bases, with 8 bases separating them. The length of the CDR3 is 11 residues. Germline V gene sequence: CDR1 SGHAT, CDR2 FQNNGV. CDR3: CASGGNYEQYF. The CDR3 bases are TGTGCCAGCGGCGGAAACTACGAGCAGTACTTC.

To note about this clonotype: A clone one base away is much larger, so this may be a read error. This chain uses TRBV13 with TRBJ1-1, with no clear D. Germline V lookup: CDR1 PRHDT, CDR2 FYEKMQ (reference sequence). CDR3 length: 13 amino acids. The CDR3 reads CASSLVESTEALF. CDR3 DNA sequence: TGTGCCAGCAGCTTAGTGGAAAGCACTGAAGCTCTCTTT.

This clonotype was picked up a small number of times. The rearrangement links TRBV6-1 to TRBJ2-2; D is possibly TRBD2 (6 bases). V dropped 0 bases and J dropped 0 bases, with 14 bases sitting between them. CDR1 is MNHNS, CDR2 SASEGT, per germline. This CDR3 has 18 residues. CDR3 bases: TGTGCCAGCAGTGAAGCGCTAGCGTACAGGACGAACACCGGGGAGCTGTTTTTT. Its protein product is CASSEALAYRTNTGELFF.

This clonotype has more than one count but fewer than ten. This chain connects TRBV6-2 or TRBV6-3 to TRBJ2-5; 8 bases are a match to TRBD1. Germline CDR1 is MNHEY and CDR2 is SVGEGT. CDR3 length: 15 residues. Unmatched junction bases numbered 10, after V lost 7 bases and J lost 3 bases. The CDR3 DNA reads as TGTGCCAGCATCTCCAGCGACAGGGGAGAAGAGACCCAGTACTTC. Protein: CASISSDRGEETQYF.

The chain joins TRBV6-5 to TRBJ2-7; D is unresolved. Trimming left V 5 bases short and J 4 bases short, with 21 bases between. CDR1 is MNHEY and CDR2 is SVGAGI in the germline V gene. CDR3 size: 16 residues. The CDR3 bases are TGTGCCAGCAGTATCACTGCCGGCCCGGGTTGGTACGAGCAGTACTTC. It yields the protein CASSITAGPGWYEQYF.

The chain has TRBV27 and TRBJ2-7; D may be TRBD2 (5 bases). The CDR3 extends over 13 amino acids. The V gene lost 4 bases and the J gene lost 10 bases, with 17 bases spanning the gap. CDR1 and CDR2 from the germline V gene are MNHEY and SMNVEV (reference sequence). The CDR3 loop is CASSSILREKQYF. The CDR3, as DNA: TGTGCCAGCAGTTCCATTTTACGGGAAAAACAGTACTTC.

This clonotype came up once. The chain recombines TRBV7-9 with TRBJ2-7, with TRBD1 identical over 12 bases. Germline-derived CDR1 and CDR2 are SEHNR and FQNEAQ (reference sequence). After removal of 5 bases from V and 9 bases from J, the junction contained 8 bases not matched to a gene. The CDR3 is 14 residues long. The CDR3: CASSNGDRGHGQYF. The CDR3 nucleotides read TGTGCCAGCAGCAATGGGGACAGGGGGCACGGGCAGTACTTC.

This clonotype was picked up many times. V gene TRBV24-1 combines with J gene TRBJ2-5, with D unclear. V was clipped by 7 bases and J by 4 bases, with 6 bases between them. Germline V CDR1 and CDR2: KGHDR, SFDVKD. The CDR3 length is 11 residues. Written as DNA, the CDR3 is TGTGCCACCAGGGACGGAGAGACCCAGTACTTC. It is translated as CATRDGETQYF.